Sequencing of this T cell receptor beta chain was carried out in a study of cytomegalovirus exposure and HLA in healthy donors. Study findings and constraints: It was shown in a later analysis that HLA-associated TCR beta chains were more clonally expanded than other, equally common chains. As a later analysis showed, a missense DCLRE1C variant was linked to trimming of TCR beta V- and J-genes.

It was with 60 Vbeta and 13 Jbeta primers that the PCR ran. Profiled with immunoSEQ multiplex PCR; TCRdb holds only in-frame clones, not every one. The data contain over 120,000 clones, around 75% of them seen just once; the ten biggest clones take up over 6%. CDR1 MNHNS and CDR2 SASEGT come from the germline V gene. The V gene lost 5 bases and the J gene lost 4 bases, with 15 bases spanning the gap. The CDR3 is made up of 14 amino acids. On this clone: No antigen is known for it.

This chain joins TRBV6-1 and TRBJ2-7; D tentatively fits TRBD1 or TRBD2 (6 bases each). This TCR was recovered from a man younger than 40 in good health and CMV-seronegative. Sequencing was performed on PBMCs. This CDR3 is CASSKGGRGYEQYF. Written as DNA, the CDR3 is TGTGCCAGCAGTAAAGGGGGGCGCGGGTACGAGCAGTACTTC.